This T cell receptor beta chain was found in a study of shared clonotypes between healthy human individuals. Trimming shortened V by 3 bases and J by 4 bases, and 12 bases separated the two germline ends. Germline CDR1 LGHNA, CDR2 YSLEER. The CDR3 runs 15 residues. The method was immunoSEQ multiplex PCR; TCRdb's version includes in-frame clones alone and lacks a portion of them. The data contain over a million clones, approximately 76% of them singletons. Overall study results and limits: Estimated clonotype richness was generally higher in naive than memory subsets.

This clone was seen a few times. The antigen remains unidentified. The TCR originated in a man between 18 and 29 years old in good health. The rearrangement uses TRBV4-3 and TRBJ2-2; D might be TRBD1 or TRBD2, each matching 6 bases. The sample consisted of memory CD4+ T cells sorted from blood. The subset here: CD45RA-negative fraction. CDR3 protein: CASSHPRGATGELFF. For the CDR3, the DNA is TGCGCCAGCAGCCACCCAAGGGGGGCCACCGGGGAGCTGTTTTTT.